This passage covers 20 T cell receptor beta chains from one sample sequenced in a study of T cell clonotyping in hematopoietic cell transplantation. Generated by immunoSEQ multiplex PCR, the TCRdb table keeps only in-frame clones and is missing some. The table lists about 41,000 clones, 85% of them singletons. Time point described: recipient sample about 28 days before transplant, after cytoreduction. The sequences come from peripheral blood mononuclear cells, collected before stem cell transplant. Receptors were obtained from a man aged 55-75 years with acute myeloid leukemia. Some clones in this sample may be carry-over from other donors' samples.

This clone showed up just a few times. The chain is built from TRBV7-3 and TRBJ1-5; possible D gene TRBD1, 6 bases. This CDR3 contains 14 residues. In germline, CDR1 is SGHTA, CDR2 FQGTGA. V was pared by 5 bases and J by 7 bases, with 15 bases between. In DNA, the CDR3 is TGTGCCAGCAGCCCCGTGGGGGGCGGGCAGCCCCAGCATTTT. Residues: CASSPVGGGQPQHF.

The chain is built from TRBV7-2 and TRBJ2-1; D possibly corresponds to TRBD1 (6 bases). This CDR3 has 14 amino acids. Trimming cost V 1 base and J 5 bases, with 9 bases left between them. Germline V gene lookup returns CDR1 SGHTA and CDR2 FQGNSA. The CDR3 sequence: CASSLVGTNNEQFF. The DNA of the CDR3 is TGTGCCAGCAGCTTAGTCGGGACAAACAATGAGCAGTTCTTC.

The chain has TRBV2 and TRBJ2-1; TRBD1 matches at 7 bases. CDR1 and CDR2 (germline): SNHLY, FYNNEI. J lost 0 bases, V lost 6 bases, and 5 bases had no gene match. This CDR3 contains 15 residues. CDR3 amino acids: CASREDRNSYNEQFF. CDR3 DNA sequence: TGTGCCAGCAGGGAGGACAGGAACTCCTACAATGAGCAGTTCTTC.

The chain couples TRBV7-8 to TRBJ2-3, with 10 bases aligning to TRBD2. Losses at the gene ends were 5 bases for V and 9 bases for J; bases not matched to a gene: 11. This CDR3 is 15 amino acids long. Germline V gene lookup returns CDR1 SGHVS and CDR2 FQNEAQ. The CDR3 DNA follows: TGTGCCAGCAGCATGAGCGGGGGGGGCTCAAGGACGCAGTATTTT. This translates into CASSMSGGGSRTQYF.

The chain uses TRBV4-1 and TRBJ1-1; unclear D gene. This CDR3 has 16 residues. Germline V gene sequence: CDR1 MGHRA, CDR2 YSYEKL. With 0 bases removed from V and 4 bases from J, the gap between germline ends came to 15 bases. This CDR3 is CASSQDHVGFITEAFF. The CDR3 DNA sequence: TGCGCCAGCAGCCAAGATCACGTAGGGTTTATCACTGAAGCTTTCTTT.

The rearrangement uses TRBV5-6 and TRBJ1-5, with TRBD1 identical over 11 bases. J gave up 5 bases and V 0 bases, and 1 base lay outside the gene matches. The germline gives CDR1 SGHDT, CDR2 YYEEEE. The CDR3 runs to 15 residues. CDR3 DNA: TGTGCCAGCAGCTTGGCGGACAGGGGGCATCAGCCCCAGCATTTT. Its protein product is CASSLADRGHQPQHF.

This chain joins TRBV11-3 and TRBJ2-7, with D unresolved. Germline V gives CDR1 SGHNT, CDR2 YENEEA. The CDR3 is 14 amino acids. Trimming pared 4 bases from V and 3 bases from J, leaving 13 bases between. In DNA form, the CDR3 reads TGTGCCAGCAGCTCAGGTGGCAGCCTCTACGAGCAGTACTTC. It codes for CASSSGGSLYEQYF. Complete variable domain (other parts from reference TRBV11-3 and TRBJ2-7): EAGVVQSPRYKIIEKKQPVAFWCNPISGHNTLYWYLQNLGQGPELLIRYENEEAVDDSQLPKDRFSAERLKGVDSTLKIQPAELGDSAVYLCASSSGGSLYEQYFGPGTRLTVT.

V is TRBV28 and J is TRBJ1-5; D gene ambiguous. CDR1 and CDR2 from the germline V gene are MDHEN and SYDVKM. Trimming stripped 3 bases from V and 2 bases from J, with 8 bases between. This CDR3 has 14 residues. CDR3 sequence (DNA): TGTGCCAGCAGTTTCGGAATGCGCAATCAGCCCCAGCATTTT. Its translation: CASSFGMRNQPQHF.

This chain uses TRBV19 with TRBJ1-1; D may be TRBD1 (5 bases). The CDR3 totals 13 residues. Germline CDR1 and CDR2: LNHDA and SQIVND (reference sequence). Trimming cost V 5 bases and J 1 base, with 8 bases left between them. CDR3 sequence reads: CASSHDRNTEAFF. CDR3 DNA: TGTGCCAGTAGTCACGACAGGAACACTGAAGCTTTCTTT.

The chain links TRBV7-2 to TRBJ2-7; D is ambiguous. With 5 bases removed from V and 2 bases from J, the gap between germline ends came to 13 bases. There are 14 residues in the CDR3. The germline V gene encodes CDR1 SGHTA and CDR2 FQGNSA. CDR3 region: CASSVSSWAYEQYF. In nucleotides, the CDR3 is TGTGCCAGCAGCGTCTCGTCGTGGGCCTACGAGCAGTACTTC.

CDR3 in DNA: TGTGCCAGCCGCCCAGGAGGGGGTCCAGATACGCAGTATTTT. It codes for CASRPGGGPDTQYF. The chain couples TRBV11-2 to TRBJ2-3; D tentatively reads TRBD1 or TRBD2 (6 bases each). Germline lookup yields CDR1 SGHAT and CDR2 FQNNGV. V was cut by 8 bases and J by 4 bases, with 16 bases left in between. This CDR3 has 14 amino acids.

This sequence joins TRBV9 and TRBJ2-3; 9 bases agree with TRBD1. The germline V gene encodes CDR1 SGDLS and CDR2 YYNGEE. The length of the CDR3 is 15 residues. Germline trimming cut 7 bases from V and 6 bases from J; bases unmatched to any gene: 12. CDR3 amino acids: CASDLTGTGTDTQYF. The CDR3 DNA follows: TGTGCCAGCGACTTAACCGGGACAGGGACGGATACGCAGTATTTT.

The chain couples TRBV19 to TRBJ2-5; possible D gene TRBD2, 5 bases. The CDR3 loop spans 13 amino acids. Between the trimmed V and J ends, which lost 3 bases and 5 bases, there was a span of 10 bases. Looked up from germline, CDR1 is LNHDA and CDR2 is SQIVND (reference sequence). CDR3 bases: TGTGCCAGTAGTATCGCGGGTGCGGAGACCCAGTACTTC. It yields the protein CASSIAGAETQYF. Full variable domain (missing parts from reference TRBV19 and TRBJ2-5): DGGITQSPKYLFRKEGQNVTLSCEQNLNHDAMYWYRQDPGQGLRLIYYSQIVNDFQKGDIAEGYSVSREKKESFPLTVTSAQKNPTAFYLCASSIAGAETQYFGPGTRLLVL.

This chain links TRBV6-1 with TRBJ1-5; D not resolved. This CDR3 comprises 14 residues. Germline V gene sequence: CDR1 MNHNS, CDR2 SASEGT. V lost 3 bases, J lost 3 bases, and 9 bases lay in between. The CDR3 loop is CASSEAEHNQPQHF. The CDR3, as DNA: TGTGCCAGCAGTGAGGCGGAACACAATCAGCCCCAGCATTTT.

This chain links TRBV11-3 with TRBJ2-5, with 8 bases aligning to TRBD1. Losses at the gene ends were 4 bases for V and 7 bases for J; bases not matched to a gene: 8. The CDR3 is made up of 14 amino acids. CDR1 and CDR2 from the germline V gene are SGHNT and YENEEA. CDR3 amino acids: CASSSTGAHGTQYF. CDR3 nucleotides: TGTGCCAGCAGCTCGACAGGGGCGCACGGGACCCAGTACTTC.

The chain recombines TRBV6-4 with TRBJ1-2; D is uncertain. V gave up 2 bases and J gave up 3 bases, with 13 bases separating them. The CDR3 is 15 amino acids. Germline CDR1 and CDR2: MRHNA and SNTAGT. CDR3 in DNA: TGTGCCAGCAGTGACGTTTGGGGAGCCGACTATGGCTACACCTTC. It translates to CASSDVWGADYGYTF.

The rearrangement uses TRBV6-1 and TRBJ2-7, with TRBD2 matching over 9 bases. CDR1 is MNHNS and CDR2 is SASEGT in the germline V gene. The V and J ends lost 3 bases and 4 bases, in that order; junction bases with no gene match: 10. There are 16 residues in the CDR3. Here the CDR3 reads CASSEGAAGGRYEQYF. CDR3 nucleotide sequence: TGTGCCAGCAGTGAGGGGGCAGCGGGGGGCAGGTACGAGCAGTACTTC.

The gene calls are TRBV7-8 and TRBJ2-1; TRBD1 matches at 8 bases. This CDR3 is 16 amino acids long. The V and J ends lost 4 bases and 3 bases, in that order; junction bases with no gene match: 8. The germline CDR1 and CDR2 sequences are SGHVS and FQNEAQ. This chain's CDR3 is CASSSGTGIFYNEQFF. CDR3 DNA: TGTGCCAGCAGCTCCGGGACAGGAATCTTCTACAATGAGCAGTTCTTC.

The chain uses TRBV4-1 and TRBJ1-5, with D perhaps TRBD1 (6 bases). CDR1 and CDR2 from the germline V gene are MGHRA and YSYEKL. The CDR3 extends over 18 amino acids. V gave up 0 bases and J gave up 5 bases, with 20 bases separating them. The CDR3 here is CASSQDLVGGTNYQPQHF. In DNA form, the CDR3 reads TGCGCCAGCAGCCAAGATCTGGTAGGGGGGACAAACTATCAGCCCCAGCATTTT.

This CDR3 is CASSYRVPEKQYF. CDR3 bases: TGTGCCAGCAGTTACCGGGTCCCGGAAAAGCAGTACTTC. This chain links TRBV6-5 with TRBJ2-7; the D is unclear. V gave up 2 bases and J gave up 8 bases, with 13 bases separating them. The CDR3 is made up of 13 amino acids. CDR1 and CDR2 from the germline V gene are MNHEY and SVGAGI.